These 15 T cell receptor beta chains came from one sample sequenced in a study of response to subunit inactivated influenza vaccine. TCRdb used MiXCR to reprocess the RT-PCR reads, holding one entry per CDR3 protein. The sample records about 700,000 distinct CDR3 sequences, roughly 15% being singletons. The sample consisted of PBMCs from blood, taken about 14 days before vaccination. All receptors derive from a man aged 45 to 65 who received an inactivated influenza vaccine.

This clonotype has more than one count but fewer than ten. The chain is built from TRBV5-6 and TRBJ2-1; 13 nucleotides align to TRBD2. The length of the CDR3 is 13 residues. Germline lookup yields CDR1 SGHDT and CDR2 YYEEEE. The V and J ends lost 5 bases and 12 bases, in that order; junction bases with no gene match: 5. For the CDR3, the DNA is TGTGCCAGCAGTGTAGGGACTAGCGGGACGCAGTTCTTC. It yields the protein CASSVGTSGTQFF.

A few counts support this clonotype. The V call is TRBV6-1, the J call TRBJ2-1, with 9 bases aligning to TRBD2. The CDR3 extends over 13 amino acids. CDR1 and CDR2 from the germline V gene are MNHNS and SASEGT. Trimming at V came to 6 bases and at J to 12 bases, leaving 9 bases not matched to a gene. The CDR3 here is CASRLAGRMGQFF. The CDR3 DNA reads as TGTGCCAGCAGACTAGCGGGCCGGATGGGGCAGTTCTTC.

This clonotype was counted at least ten times. The rearrangement uses TRBV5-6 and TRBJ1-2; weak D call: TRBD1 (6 bases). The V end was cut by 4 bases, the J end by 8 bases, with 21 bases between. Germline V gene lookup returns CDR1 SGHDT and CDR2 YYEEEE. This CDR3 has 15 residues. Here the CDR3 reads CASSRGEGVTGGYTF. The DNA of the CDR3 is TGTGCCAGCAGCCGGGGCGAGGGGGTAACGGGGGGCTACACCTTC.

The sample holds one count of this clonotype. This chain links TRBV5-1 with TRBJ2-3; tentative D call: TRBD1 (7 bases). Trimming pared 4 bases from V and 2 bases from J, leaving 17 bases between. The CDR3 consists of 16 residues. Germline V gives CDR1 SGHRS, CDR2 YFSETQ. The DNA for the CDR3 is TGCGCCAGCAGCAGGGGAGGACAGGTACTCACAGATACGCAGTATTTT. As protein: CASSRGGQVLTDTQYF.

The table lists this clonotype with a few counts. The genes are TRBV6-5 and TRBJ2-7; perhaps TRBD1 as D (5 bases). The CDR3 has 15 residues. Germline loops: CDR1 MNHEY, CDR2 SVGAGI. V lost 2 bases and J 4 bases, leaving 15 bases between the germline ends. The CDR3 sequence: CASSYGVGVAYEQYF. CDR3 coding DNA: TGTGCCAGCAGTTACGGGGTAGGGGTGGCGTACGAGCAGTACTTC.

This clonotype was detected only a few times. The chain uses TRBV7-2 and TRBJ1-4, with D maybe TRBD1 (5 bases). The V gene lost 1 base and the J gene lost 8 bases, with 17 bases spanning the gap. The CDR3 sequence is 16 residues long. Germline V gene lookup returns CDR1 SGHTA and CDR2 FQGNSA. The DNA for the CDR3 is TGTGCCAGCAGCTTAGGAGGGACCGTCAGTGTAGAAAAACTGTTTTTT. Its translation: CASSLGGTVSVEKLFF.

For this clonotype: At one of its ends the junction is not consistent with the germline gene, which may arise from a read error. The chain employs TRBV7-2 and TRBJ1-2, with a tentative D call TRBD1 (5 bases). The CDR3 is made up of 15 amino acids. Germline CDR1 and CDR2: SGHTA and FQGNSA. In DNA form, the CDR3 reads TGTGCCAGCAGATTAGAGTCGGGGGTTCCCTATGGCTACACCTTC. Amino acid sequence: CASRLESGVPYGYTF.

Only a few counts were recorded for this clonotype. The CDR3 nucleotides read TGCGCCAGCAGCGACTCGGCAACAGGGGGCCGGGAGACCCAGTACTTC. This sequence encodes CASSDSATGGRETQYF. The chain is built from TRBV5-1 and TRBJ2-5; TRBD1 matches at 9 bases. V shed 4 bases, J shed 5 bases, and the junction held 12 bases outside the gene matches. Germline-derived CDR1 and CDR2 are SGHRS and YFSETQ. There are 16 residues in the CDR3.

This clonotype was seen only a few times. The chain employs TRBV6-5 and TRBJ2-7, with D possibly being TRBD2 (7 bases). Trimming took 2 bases from V and 2 from J, leaving 13 bases between them. Germline V gene data show CDR1 as MNHEY and CDR2 as SVGAGI. CDR3 length equals 15 residues. CDR3 sequence: CASSYDRGDTYEQYF. The CDR3 DNA follows: TGTGCCAGCAGTTACGATCGGGGGGACACCTACGAGCAGTACTTC.

Only a few counts were recorded for this clonotype. The rearrangement joins TRBV4-2 to TRBJ1-1, with unresolved D. The CDR3 extends over 15 amino acids. Looked up from germline, CDR1 is LGHNA and CDR2 is YNFKEQ. V gave up 0 bases and J gave up 5 bases, with 13 bases separating them. The CDR3 here is CASSQEPSATTEAFF. CDR3 bases: TGTGCCAGCAGCCAAGAACCCTCGGCGACTACTGAAGCTTTCTTT.

This clonotype was observed a few times. This chain uses TRBV20-1 with TRBJ1-5, with unresolved D. The germline gives CDR1 DFQATT, CDR2 SNEGSKA (reference sequence). The CDR3 is made up of 15 amino acids. Trimming removed 0 bases from V and 1 base from J, with 10 bases in between. The CDR3 sequence: CSARDGDKSNQPQHF. As DNA, the CDR3 is TGCAGTGCTAGAGATGGCGACAAGAGCAATCAGCCCCAGCATTTT.

CDR3 amino acids: CSARAAGGITEAFF. CDR3 nucleotide sequence: TGCAGTGCTAGGGCCGCGGGGGGTATCACTGAAGCTTTCTTT. The genes are TRBV20-1 and TRBJ1-1, with D maybe TRBD1 (5 bases). The germline V gene has CDR1 DFQATT and CDR2 SNEGSKA (reference sequence). V lost 3 bases and J lost 4, with 15 bases in between. The CDR3 consists of 14 residues.

The chain recombines TRBV20-1 with TRBJ1-5, with D possibly TRBD1 on 5 matching bases. V lost 3 bases to trimming and J lost 0 bases, with 12 bases between them. Germline CDR1 DFQATT, CDR2 SNEGSKA (reference sequence). CDR3 length: 15 amino acids. CDR3 region: CSASRGRHSNQPQHF. The CDR3 region has the DNA TGCAGTGCTAGTAGGGGCCGCCATAGCAATCAGCCCCAGCATTTT.

This clonotype was seen many times. The chain joins TRBV2 to TRBJ2-3; D tentatively fits TRBD1 or TRBD2 (6 bases each). Germline CDR1 is SNHLY and CDR2 is FYNNEI. CDR3 length: 15 amino acids. V was trimmed by 4 bases and J by 2 bases, leaving 13 bases between them. CDR3 DNA: TGTGCCAGCAGTGCGGAGGGGACATACACAGATACGCAGTATTTT. Translating it yields CASSAEGTYTDTQYF.

The rearrangement links TRBV24-1 to TRBJ1-5; D is possibly TRBD1 (6 bases). The CDR3 consists of 14 residues. Trimming removed 5 bases at V and 6 bases at J, with 13 bases between. Germline lookup yields CDR1 KGHDR and CDR2 SFDVKD. The CDR3 DNA reads TGTGCCACCAGTGGATCAGGGGCAGGTCAGCCCCAGCATTTT. Translated: CATSGSGAGQPQHF.